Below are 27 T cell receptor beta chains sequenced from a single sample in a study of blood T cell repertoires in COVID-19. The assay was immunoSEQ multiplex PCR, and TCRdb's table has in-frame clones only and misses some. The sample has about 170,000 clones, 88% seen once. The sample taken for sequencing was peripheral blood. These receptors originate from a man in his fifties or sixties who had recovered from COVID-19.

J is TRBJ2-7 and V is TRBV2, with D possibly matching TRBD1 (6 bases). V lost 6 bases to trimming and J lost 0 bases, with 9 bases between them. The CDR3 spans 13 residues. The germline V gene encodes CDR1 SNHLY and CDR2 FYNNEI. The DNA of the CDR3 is TGTGCCAGCAGGCTGGACAGCTCCTACGAGCAGTACTTC. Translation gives CASRLDSSYEQYF.

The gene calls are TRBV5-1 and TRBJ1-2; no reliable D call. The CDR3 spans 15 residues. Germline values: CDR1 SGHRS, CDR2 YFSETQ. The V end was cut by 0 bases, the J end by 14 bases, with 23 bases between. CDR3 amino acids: CASSLDGGSLMARTF. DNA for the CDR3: TGCGCCAGCAGCTTGGATGGCGGCTCCTTGATGGCTAGAACCTTC.

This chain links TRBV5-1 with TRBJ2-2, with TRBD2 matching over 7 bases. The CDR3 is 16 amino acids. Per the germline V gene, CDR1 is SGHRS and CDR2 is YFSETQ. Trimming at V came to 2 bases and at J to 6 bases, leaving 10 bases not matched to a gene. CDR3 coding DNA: TGCGCCAGCAGCTTTGGGAGGGACGGCGGACCCGGGGAGCTGTTTTTT. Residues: CASSFGRDGGPGELFF.

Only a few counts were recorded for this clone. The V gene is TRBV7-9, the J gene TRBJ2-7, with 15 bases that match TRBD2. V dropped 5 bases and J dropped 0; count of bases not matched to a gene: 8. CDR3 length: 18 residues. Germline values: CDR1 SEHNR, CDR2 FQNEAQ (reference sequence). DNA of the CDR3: TGTGCCAGCAGCCCGGGACTAGCGGGGGGCTCAAGCTCCTACGAGCAGTACTTC. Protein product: CASSPGLAGGSSSYEQYF.

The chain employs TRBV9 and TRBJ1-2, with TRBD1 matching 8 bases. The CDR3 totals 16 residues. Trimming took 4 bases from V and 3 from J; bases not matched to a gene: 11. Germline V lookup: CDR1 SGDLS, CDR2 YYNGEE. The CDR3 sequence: CASSISTDRVYYGYTF. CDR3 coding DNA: TGTGCCAGCAGCATAAGCACGGACAGGGTGTACTATGGCTACACCTTC.

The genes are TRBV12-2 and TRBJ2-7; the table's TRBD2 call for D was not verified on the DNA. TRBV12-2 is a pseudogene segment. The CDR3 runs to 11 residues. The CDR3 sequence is CASRRSKEQYF. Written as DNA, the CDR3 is TGTGCAAGTCGCCGGTCTAAGGAGCAGTACTTC.

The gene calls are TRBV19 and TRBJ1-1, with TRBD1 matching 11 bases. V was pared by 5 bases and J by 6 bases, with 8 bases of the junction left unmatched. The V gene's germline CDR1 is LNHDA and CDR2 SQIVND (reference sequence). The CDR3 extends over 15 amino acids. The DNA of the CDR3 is TGTGCCAGTAGTCCTCGGACAGGGGGCAGCTCTGAAGCTTTCTTT. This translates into CASSPRTGGSSEAFF.

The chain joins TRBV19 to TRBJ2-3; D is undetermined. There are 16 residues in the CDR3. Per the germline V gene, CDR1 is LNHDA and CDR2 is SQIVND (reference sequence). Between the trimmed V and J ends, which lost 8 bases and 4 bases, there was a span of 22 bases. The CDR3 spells CASSPPGVGRADTQYF. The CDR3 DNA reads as TGTGCCAGTTCCCCACCTGGAGTCGGTCGTGCAGATACGCAGTATTTT.

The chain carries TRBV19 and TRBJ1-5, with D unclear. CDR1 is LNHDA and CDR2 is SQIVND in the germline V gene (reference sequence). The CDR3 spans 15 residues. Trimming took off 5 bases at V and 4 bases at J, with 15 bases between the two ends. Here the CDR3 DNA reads TGTGCCAGTAGTGGGAGGCCGAGAGGGAATCAGCCCCAGCATTTT. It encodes CASSGRPRGNQPQHF.

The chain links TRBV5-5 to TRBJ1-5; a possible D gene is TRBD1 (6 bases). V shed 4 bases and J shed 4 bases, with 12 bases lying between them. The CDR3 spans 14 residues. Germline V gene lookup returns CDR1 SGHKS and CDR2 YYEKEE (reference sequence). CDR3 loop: CASSQGPLNQPQHF. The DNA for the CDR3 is TGTGCCAGCAGCCAGGGGCCTCTTAATCAGCCCCAGCATTTT.

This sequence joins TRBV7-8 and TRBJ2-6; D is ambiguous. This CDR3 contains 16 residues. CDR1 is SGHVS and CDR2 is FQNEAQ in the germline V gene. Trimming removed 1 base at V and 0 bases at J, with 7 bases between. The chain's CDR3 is CASSLVPLSGANVLTF. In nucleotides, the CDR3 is TGTGCCAGCAGCTTAGTTCCCCTCTCTGGGGCCAACGTCCTGACTTTC.

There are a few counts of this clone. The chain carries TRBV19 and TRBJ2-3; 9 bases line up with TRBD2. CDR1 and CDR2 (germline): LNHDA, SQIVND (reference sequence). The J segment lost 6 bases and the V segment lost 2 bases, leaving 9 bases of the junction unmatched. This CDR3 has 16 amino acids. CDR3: CASSIRSGRLDDTQYF. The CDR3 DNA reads TGTGCCAGTAGTATACGGAGCGGGAGGCTGGATGATACGCAGTATTTT.

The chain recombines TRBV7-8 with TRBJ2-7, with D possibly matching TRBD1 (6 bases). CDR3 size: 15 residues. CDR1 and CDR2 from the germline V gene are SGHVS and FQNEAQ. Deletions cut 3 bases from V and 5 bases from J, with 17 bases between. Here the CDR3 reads CASSFSAGAQDEQYF. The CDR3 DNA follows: TGTGCCAGCAGCTTCTCTGCAGGGGCGCAGGACGAGCAGTACTTC. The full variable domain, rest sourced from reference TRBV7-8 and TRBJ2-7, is GAGVSQSPRYKVAKRGQDVALRCDPISGHVSLFWYQQALGQGPEFLTYFQNEAQLDKSGLPSDRFFAERPEGSVSTLKIQRTQQEDSAVYLCASSFSAGAQDEQYFGPGTRLTVT.

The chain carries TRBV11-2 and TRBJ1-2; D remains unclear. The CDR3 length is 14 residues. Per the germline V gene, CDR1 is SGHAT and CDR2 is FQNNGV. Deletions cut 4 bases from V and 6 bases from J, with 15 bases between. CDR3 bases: TGTGCCAGCAGCTCTGGCCAGGCCCGGCATGGCTACACCTTC. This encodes CASSSGQARHGYTF.

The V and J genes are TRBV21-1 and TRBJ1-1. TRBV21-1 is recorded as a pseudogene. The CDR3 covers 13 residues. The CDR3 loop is CAREANKNTEAFF. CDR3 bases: TGTGCCAGGGAGGCCAACAAGAACACTGAAGCTTTCTTT.

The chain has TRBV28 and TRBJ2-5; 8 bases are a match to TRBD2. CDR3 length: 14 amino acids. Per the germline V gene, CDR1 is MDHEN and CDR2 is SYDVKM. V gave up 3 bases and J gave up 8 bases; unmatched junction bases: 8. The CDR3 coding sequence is TGTGCCAGCAGTTTGGGCGGGGGGCCGCGAACCCAGTACTTC. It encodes CASSLGGGPRTQYF.

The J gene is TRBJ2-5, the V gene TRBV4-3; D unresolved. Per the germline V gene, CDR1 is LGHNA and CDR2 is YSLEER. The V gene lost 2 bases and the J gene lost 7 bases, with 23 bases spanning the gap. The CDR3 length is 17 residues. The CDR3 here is CASSQSVPMAGVRTQYF. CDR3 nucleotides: TGCGCCAGCAGCCAAAGTGTTCCGATGGCAGGTGTGCGGACCCAGTACTTC.

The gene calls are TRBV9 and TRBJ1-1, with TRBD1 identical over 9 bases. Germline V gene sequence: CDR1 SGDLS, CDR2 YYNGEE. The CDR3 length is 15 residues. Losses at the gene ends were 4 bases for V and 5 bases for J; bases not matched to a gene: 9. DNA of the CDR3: TGTGCCAGCAGCAAATCGGGACAGGGAATAACTGAAGCTTTCTTT. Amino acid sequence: CASSKSGQGITEAFF.

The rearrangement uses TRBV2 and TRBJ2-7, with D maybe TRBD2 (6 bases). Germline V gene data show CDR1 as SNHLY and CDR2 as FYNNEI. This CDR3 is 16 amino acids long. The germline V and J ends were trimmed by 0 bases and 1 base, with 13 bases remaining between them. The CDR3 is CASSEALAMGSYEQYF. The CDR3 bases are TGTGCCAGCAGTGAAGCCCTAGCGATGGGGTCCTACGAGCAGTACTTC.

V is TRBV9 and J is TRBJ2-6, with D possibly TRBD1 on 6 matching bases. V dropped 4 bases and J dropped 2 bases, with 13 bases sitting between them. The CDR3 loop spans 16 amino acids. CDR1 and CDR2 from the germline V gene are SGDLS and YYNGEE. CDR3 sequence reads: CASSSRQVPGANVLTF. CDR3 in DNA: TGTGCCAGCAGCTCCAGACAGGTACCTGGGGCCAACGTCCTGACTTTC.

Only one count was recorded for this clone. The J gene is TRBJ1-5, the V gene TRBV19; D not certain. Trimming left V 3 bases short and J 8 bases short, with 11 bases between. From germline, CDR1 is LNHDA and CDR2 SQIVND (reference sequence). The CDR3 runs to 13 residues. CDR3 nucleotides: TGTGCCAGTAGTATGGTAGAATTTGAGCCCCAGCATTTT. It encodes CASSMVEFEPQHF.

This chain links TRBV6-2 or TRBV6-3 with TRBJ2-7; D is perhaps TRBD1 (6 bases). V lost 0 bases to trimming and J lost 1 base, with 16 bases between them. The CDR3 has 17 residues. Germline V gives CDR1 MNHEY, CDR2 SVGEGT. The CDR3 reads CASSYSVGDRISYEQYF. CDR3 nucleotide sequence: TGTGCCAGCAGTTACTCAGTGGGCGACAGGATTTCCTACGAGCAGTACTTC.

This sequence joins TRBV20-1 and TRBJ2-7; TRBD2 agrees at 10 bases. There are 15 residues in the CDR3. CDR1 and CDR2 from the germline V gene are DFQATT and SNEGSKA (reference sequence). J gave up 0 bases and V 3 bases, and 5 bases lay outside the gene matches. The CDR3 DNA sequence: TGCAGTGCTAGTAGCGGGAGGATGAGCTCCTACGAGCAGTACTTC. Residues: CSASSGRMSSYEQYF.

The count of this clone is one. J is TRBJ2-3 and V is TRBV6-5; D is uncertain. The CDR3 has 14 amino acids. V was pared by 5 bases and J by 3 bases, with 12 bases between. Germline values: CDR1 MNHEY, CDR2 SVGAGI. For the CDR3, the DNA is TGTGCCAGCAGTACCGGGTTAAAGACAGATACGCAGTATTTT. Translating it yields CASSTGLKTDTQYF.

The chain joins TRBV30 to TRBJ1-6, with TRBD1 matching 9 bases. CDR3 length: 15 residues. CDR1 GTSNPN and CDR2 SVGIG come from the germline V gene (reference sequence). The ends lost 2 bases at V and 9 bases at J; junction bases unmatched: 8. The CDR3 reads CAWSPPTGGVSPLHF. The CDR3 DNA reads TGTGCCTGGAGTCCCCCTACAGGGGGCGTTTCACCCCTCCACTTT.

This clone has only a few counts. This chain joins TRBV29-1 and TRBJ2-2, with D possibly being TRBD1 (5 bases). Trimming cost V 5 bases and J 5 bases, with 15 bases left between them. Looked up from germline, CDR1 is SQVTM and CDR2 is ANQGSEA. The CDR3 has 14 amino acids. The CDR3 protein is CSVSLGVKTGELFF. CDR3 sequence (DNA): TGCAGCGTTTCATTAGGGGTTAAGACCGGGGAGCTGTTTTTT.

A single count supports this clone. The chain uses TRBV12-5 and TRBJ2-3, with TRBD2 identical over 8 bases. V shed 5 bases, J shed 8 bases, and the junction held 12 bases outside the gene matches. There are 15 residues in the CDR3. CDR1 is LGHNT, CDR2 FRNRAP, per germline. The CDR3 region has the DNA TGTGCTAGTGGTCTGGAGCGGGAGACCCCAAGTACGCAGTATTTT. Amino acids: CASGLERETPSTQYF.